Sequencing of this T cell receptor (beta chain) was carried out in a study of human T cells and chemical hapten exposure. Background on the study: There were per-sample TCR yield variations, arising mainly from small pooled library volume differences.

Germline V gene data show CDR1 as LGHNA and CDR2 as YNFKEQ. The CDR3 spans 15 residues. The ends were cut back, 1 base at V and 0 bases at J, with 10 bases in the middle. Stated time point: healthy volunteer bleed at 2 weeks. Unfractionated whole blood was the source from which total RNA was extracted. This clonotype has just a few counts. Its antigen is not known. The study's findings and limits: Sensitizing with DPC caused no change in TCRs above 1 in 1000 frequency.

A single record per CDR3 protein comes from TCRdb applying MiXCR to the RACE reads. The sample carries 35,000 to 50,000 distinct CDR3 sequences, roughly 4% recorded once. The receptor was isolated from a female donor in good health. Some clones in this sample may be carry-over from other donors' samples. V gene TRBV4-2 combines with J gene TRBJ2-7, with a possible D match to TRBD1 (5 bases). Sequencing input: whole blood. CDR3 loop: CASSQGIQGSYEQYF. The CDR3 DNA sequence: TGTGCCAGCAGCCAAGGGATCCAGGGCTCCTACGAGCAGTACTTC.